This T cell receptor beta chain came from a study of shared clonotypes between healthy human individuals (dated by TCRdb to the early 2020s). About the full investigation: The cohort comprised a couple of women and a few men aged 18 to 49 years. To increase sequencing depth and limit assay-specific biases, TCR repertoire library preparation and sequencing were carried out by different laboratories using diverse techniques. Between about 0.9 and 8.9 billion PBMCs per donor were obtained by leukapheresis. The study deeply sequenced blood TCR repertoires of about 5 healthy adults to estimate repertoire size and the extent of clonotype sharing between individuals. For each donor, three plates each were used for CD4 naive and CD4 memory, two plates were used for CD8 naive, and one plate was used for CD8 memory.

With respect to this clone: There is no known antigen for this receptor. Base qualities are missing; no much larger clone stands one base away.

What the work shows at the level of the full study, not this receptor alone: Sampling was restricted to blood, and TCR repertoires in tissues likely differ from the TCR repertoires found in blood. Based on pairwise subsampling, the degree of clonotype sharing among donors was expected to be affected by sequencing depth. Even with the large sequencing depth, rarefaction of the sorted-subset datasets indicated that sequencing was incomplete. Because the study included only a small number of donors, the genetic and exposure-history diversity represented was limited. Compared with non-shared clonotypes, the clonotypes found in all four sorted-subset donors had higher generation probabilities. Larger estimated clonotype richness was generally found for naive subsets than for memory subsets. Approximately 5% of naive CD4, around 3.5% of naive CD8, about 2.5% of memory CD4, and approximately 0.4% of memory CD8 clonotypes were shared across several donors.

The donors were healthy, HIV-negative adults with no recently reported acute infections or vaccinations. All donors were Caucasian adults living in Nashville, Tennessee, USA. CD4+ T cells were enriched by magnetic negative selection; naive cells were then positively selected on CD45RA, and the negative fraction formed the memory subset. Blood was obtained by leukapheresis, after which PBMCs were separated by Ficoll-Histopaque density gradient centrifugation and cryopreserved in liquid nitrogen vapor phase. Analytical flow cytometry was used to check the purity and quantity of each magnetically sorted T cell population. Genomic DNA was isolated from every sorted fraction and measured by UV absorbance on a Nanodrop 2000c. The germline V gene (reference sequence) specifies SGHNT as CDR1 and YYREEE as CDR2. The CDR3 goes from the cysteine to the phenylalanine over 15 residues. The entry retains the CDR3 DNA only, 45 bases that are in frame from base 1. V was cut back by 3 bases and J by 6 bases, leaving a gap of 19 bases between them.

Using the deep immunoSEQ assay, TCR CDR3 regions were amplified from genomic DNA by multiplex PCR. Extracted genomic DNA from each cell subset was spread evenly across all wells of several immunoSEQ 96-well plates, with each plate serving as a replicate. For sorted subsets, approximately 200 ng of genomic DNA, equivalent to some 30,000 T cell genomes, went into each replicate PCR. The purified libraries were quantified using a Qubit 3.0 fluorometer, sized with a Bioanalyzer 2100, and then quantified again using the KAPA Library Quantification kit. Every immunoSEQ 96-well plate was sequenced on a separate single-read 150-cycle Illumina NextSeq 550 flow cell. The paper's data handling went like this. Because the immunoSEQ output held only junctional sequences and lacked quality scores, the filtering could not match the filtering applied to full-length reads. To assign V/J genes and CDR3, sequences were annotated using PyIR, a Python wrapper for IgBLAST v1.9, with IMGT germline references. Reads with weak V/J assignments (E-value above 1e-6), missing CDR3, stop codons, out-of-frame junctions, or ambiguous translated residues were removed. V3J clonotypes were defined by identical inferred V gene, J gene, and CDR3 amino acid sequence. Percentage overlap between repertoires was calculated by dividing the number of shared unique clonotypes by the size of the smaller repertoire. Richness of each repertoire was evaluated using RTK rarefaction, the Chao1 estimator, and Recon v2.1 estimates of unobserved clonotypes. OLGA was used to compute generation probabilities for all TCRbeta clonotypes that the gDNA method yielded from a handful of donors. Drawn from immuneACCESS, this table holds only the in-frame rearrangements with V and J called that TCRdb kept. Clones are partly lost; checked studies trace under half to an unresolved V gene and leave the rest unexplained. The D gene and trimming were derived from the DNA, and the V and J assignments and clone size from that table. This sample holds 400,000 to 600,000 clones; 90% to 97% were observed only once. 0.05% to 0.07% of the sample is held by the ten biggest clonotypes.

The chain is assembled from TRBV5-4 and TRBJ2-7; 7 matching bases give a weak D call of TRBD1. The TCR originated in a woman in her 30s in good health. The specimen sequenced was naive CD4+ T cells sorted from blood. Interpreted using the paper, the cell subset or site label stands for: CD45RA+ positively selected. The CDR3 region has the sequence CASSYQDRTNLEQYF. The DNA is TGTGCCAGCAGCTACCAGGACAGGACTAACCTCGAGCAGTACTTC.